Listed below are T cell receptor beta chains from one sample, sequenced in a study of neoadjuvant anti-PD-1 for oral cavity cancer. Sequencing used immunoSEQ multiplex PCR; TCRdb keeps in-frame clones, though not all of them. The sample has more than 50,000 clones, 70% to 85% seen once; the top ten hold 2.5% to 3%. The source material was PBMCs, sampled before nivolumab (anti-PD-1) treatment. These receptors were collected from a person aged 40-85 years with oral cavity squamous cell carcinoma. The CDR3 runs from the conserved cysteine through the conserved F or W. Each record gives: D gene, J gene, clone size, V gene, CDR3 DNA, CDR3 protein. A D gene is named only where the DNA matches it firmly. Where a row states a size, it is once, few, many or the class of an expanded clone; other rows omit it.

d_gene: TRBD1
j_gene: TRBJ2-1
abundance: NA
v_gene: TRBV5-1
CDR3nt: TGCGCCAGCAGCCTTGAGGACAGGGCGAGATCTGAGCAGTTCTTC
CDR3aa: CASSLEDRARSEQFF

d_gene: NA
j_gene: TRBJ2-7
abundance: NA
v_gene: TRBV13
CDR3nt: TGTGCCAGCAGCCCTCGTCACGGCCACGAGCAGTACTTC
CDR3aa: CASSPRHGHEQYF

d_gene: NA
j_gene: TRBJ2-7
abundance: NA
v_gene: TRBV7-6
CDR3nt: TGTGCCAGCAGCTTAGGGGGGCATAAGATCTACGAGCAGTACTTC
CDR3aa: CASSLGGHKIYEQYF

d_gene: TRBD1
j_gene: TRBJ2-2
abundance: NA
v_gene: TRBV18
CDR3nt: TGTGCCAGCTCACCCTTAACAGGGGCGAACACCGGGGAGCTGTTTTTT
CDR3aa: CASSPLTGANTGELFF

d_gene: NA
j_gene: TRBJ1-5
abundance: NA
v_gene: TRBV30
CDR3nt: TGTGCCTGGAGTGTAGACAGCAATCAGCCCCAGCATTTT
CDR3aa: CAWSVDSNQPQHF

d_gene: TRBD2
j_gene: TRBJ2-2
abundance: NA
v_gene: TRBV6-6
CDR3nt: TGTGCCAGCACCCGACTAGCGGATGGGACCGGGGAGCTGTTTTTT
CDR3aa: CASTRLADGTGELFF

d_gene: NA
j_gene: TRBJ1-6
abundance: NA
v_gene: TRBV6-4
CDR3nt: TGTGCCAGCAGTGACAAGCCCTATAATTCACCCCTCCACTTT
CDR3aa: CASSDKPYNSPLHF

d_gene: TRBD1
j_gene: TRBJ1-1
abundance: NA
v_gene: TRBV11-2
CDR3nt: TGTGCCAGCAGCTCGTCTGGACAGGGATTGAACACTGAAGCTTTCTTT
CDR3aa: CASSSSGQGLNTEAFF

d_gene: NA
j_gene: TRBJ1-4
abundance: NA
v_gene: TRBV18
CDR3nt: TGTGCCAGCTCACCATACGGGGAACAAGGACTGTTTTTT
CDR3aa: CASSPYGEQGLFF

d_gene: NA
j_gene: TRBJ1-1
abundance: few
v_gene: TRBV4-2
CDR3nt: TGTGCCAGCGCCCAAAACAGGGCACTGAACACTGAAGCTTTCTTT
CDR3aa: CASAQNRALNTEAFF

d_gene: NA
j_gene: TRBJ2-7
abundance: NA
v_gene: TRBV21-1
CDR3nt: TGTGCCAGCAACAGGGACACCTACGAGCAGTACTTC
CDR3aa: CASNRDTYEQYF

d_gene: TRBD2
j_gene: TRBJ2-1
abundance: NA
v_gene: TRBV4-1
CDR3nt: TGCGCCAGCAGCCCCGGTGGACTAGCGGGGGGTAAGGCCTACAATGAGCAGTTCTTC
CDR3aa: CASSPGGLAGGKAYNEQFF

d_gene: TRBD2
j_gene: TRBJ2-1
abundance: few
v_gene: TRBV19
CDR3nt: TGTGCCAGTAGTCGCCGTTTAGCGGGGGCCTCCTACAATGAGCAGTTCTTC
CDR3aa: CASSRRLAGASYNEQFF

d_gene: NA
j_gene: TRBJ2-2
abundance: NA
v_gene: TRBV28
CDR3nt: TGTGCCAGCAGTTTGGGGGCAGGGGGGACCGGGGAGCTGTTTTTT
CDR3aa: CASSLGAGGTGELFF

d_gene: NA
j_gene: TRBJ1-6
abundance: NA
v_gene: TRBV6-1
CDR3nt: TGTGCCAGCAGTGTCCTGCATGGGGGTTCACCCCTCCACTTT
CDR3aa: CASSVLHGGSPLHF

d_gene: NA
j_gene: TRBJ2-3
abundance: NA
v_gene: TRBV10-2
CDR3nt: TGCGCCAGCAGTTTGCAGGGGTTGACAAACACAGATACGCAGTATTTT
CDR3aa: CASSLQGLTNTDTQYF

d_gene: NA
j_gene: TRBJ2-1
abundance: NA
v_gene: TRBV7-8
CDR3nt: TGTGCCAGCAGCCACTTCACTTACCAGGCGGGCCTCGGAAGCTACAATGAGCAGTTCTTC
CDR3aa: CASSHFTYQAGLGSYNEQFF

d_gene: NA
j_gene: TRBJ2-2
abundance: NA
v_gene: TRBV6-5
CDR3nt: TGTGCCAGCGGCTTTAACACCGGGGAGCTGTTTTTT
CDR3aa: CASGFNTGELFF

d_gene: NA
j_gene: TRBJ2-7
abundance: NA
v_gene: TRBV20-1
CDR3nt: TGCAGTGCTAGAGGAACCTACGAGCAGTACTTC
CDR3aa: CSARGTYEQYF

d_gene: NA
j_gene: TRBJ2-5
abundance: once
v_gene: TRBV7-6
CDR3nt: TGTGCCAGCAGCTCCGGGACCTCGGTAGAGACCCAGTACTTC
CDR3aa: CASSSGTSVETQYF

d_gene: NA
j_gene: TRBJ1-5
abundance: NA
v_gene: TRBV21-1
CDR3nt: TGTGCCAGCAGCAAAGGAATCCGTCTAGGGACAGGGGGGGTTTACAATCAGCCCCAGCATTTT
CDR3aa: CASSKGIRLGTGGVYNQPQHF

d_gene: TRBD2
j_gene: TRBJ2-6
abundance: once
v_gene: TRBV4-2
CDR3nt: TGTGCCAGCAGCCCGGGAGGCCTACTTGCCGGGGCCAACGTCCTGACTTTC
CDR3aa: CASSPGGLLAGANVLTF

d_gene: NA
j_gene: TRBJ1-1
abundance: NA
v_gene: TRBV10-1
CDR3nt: TGCGCCAGCAGTGATTTCGGGGCGGTGAGCACTGAAGCTTTCTTT
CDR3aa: CASSDFGAVSTEAFF

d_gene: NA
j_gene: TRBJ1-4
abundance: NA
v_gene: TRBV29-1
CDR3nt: TGCAGCGTCTCAAACCTCGTACACGGGTTTAATGAAAAACTGTTTTTT
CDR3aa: CSVSNLVHGFNEKLFF

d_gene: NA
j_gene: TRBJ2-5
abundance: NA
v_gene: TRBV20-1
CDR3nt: TGCAGTGTCAAAACAGGAGAGACCCAGTACTTC
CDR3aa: CSVKTGETQYF

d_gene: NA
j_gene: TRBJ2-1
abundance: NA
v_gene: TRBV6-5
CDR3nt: TGTGCCAGCAGTTACGACCGGAGCTCCTACAATGAGCAGTTCTTC
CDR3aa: CASSYDRSSYNEQFF

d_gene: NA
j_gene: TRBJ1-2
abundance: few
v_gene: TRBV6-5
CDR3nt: TGTGCCAGCAGTTCCCTCCTAGGGGGAGGATACTATGGCTACACCTTC
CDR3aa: CASSSLLGGGYYGYTF

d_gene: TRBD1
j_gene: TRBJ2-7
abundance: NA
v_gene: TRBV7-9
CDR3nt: TGTGCCAGCAGCTCGGGACAGGGCGCCTACGAGCAGTACTTC
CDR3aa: CASSSGQGAYEQYF

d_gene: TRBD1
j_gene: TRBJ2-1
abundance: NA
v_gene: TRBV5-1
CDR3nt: TGCGCCAGCAGCCTCGACAGGGTCTCGTCCTACAATGAGCAGTTCTTC
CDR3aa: CASSLDRVSSYNEQFF

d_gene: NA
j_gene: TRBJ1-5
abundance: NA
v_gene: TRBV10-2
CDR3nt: TGCGCCAGCTGCCAGGGCAGCAATCAGCCCCAGCATTTT
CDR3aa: CASCQGSNQPQHF

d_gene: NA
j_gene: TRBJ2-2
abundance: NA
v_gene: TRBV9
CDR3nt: TGTGCCAGCAGCGAGCCCGCTGGACAGTCCACCGGGGAGCTGTTTTTT
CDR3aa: CASSEPAGQSTGELFF

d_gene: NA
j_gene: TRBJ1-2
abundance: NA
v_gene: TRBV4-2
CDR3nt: TGTGCCAGCAGCCAGCAAGAGACAGCAAACTATGGCTACACCTTC
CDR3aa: CASSQQETANYGYTF

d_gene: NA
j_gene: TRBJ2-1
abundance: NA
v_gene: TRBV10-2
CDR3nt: TGCGCCAGCATCACGGACAATGAGCAGTTCTTC
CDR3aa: CASITDNEQFF

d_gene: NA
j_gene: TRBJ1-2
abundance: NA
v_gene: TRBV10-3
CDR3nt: TGTGCCATCAGTGAGTCAGCAGCCCTCTATGGCTACACCTTC
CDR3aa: CAISESAALYGYTF

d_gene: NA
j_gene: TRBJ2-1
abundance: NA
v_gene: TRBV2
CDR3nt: TGTGCCAGCAGTGAAATACGCCTAGCAGACGGCGAGCAGTTCTTC
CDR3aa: CASSEIRLADGEQFF

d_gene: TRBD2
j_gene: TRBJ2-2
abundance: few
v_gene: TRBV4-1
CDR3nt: TGCGCCAGCAGCCAAGACAACCTAGCGGCGAACACCGGGGAGCTGTTTTTT
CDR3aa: CASSQDNLAANTGELFF

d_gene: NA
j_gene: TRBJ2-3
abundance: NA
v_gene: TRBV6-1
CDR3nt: TGTGCCAGCCCCAGGTTGGATACGCAGTATTTT
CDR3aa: CASPRLDTQYF

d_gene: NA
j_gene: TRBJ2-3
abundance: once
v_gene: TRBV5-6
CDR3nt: TGTGCCAGCAGGCGATCAGATACGCAGTATTTT
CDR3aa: CASRRSDTQYF

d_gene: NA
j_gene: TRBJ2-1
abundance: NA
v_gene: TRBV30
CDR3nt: TGTGCCTGGAGTTATTCTGGGGGAGTAAGAAAGTTCTTC
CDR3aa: CAWSYSGGVRKFF

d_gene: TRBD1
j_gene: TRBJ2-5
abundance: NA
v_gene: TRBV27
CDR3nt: TGTGCCAGCTGGACAGGGGGAGAGACCCAGTACTTC
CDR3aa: CASWTGGETQYF

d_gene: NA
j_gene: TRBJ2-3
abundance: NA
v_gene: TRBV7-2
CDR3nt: TGTGCCAGCAGCTACCGGGGCACAACATGGGGCACAGATACGCAGTATTTT
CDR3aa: CASSYRGTTWGTDTQYF

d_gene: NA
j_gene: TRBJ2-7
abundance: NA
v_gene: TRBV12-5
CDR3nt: TGTGCTAGTGGTTTCGGACAACTCTACGAGCAGTACTTC
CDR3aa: CASGFGQLYEQYF

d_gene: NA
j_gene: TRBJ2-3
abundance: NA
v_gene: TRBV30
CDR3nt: TGTGCCTGGAGTACGGGAAACACAGATACGCAGTATTTT
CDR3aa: CAWSTGNTDTQYF

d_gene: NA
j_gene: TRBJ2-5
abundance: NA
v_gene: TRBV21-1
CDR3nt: TGTGCCAGCAGCAAAGCGCTTTCAGAACTGGAGACCCAGTACTTC
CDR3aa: CASSKALSELETQYF

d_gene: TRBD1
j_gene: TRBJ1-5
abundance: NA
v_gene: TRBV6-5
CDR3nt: TGTGCCAGCAGTTACCACGGAGGGGGCCAGCCCCAGCATTTT
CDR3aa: CASSYHGGGQPQHF

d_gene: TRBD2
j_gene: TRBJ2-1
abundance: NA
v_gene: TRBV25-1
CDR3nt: TGTGCCAGCAGTGAACGGGTGGGAAGCGGGAGTGGGAATGAGCAGTTCTTC
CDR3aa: CASSERVGSGSGNEQFF

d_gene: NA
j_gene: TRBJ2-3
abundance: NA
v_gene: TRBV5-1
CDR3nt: TGCGCCAGCAGCTTGGGGAGTTTCGGGCCAGATACGCAGTATTTT
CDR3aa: CASSLGSFGPDTQYF

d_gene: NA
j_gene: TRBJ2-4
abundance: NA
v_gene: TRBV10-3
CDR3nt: TGTGCCATCAGTGAGGGCCTTTTGGCGCAAAACATTCAGTACTTC
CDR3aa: CAISEGLLAQNIQYF

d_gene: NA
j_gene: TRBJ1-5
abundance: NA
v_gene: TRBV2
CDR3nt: TGTGCCAGCAGGGAGGGACTGGGAGGGCCCCAGCATTTT
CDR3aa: CASREGLGGPQHF

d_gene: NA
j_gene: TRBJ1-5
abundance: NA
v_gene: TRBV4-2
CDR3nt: TGTGCCAGCAGCCAAGTTTGGGACATAGATCAGCCCCAGCATTTT
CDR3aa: CASSQVWDIDQPQHF

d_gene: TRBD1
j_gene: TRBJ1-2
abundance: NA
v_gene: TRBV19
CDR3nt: TGTGCCAGTAGGGCCCGACAGGGCAGGAACTATGGCTACACCTTC
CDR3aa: CASRARQGRNYGYTF

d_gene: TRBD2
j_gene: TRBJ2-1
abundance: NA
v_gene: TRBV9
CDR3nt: TGTGCCAGCAGCGTAGGGCTAGCGGCCTACAATGAGCAGTTCTTC
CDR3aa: CASSVGLAAYNEQFF

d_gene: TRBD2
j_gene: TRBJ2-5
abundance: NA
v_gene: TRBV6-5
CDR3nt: TGTGCCAGCAGCCCCGGGAGGTTTGAGACCCAGTACTTC
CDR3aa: CASSPGRFETQYF